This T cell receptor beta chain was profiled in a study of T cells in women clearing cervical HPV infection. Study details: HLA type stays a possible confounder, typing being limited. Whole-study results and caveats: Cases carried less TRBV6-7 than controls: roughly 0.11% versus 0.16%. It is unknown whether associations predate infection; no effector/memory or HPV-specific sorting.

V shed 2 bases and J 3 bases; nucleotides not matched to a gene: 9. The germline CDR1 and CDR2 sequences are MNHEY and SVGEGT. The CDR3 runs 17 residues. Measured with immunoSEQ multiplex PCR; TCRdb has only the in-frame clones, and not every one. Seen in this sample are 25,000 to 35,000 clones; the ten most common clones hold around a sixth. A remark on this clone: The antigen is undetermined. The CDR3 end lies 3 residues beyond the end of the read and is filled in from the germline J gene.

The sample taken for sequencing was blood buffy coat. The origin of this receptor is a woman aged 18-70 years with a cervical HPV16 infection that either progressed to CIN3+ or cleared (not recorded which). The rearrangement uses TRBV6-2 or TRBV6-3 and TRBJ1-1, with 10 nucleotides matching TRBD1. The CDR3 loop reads CASSYHGQGGKDTEAFF. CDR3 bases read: TGTGCCAGCAGTTACCACGGACAGGGGGGGAAGGACACTGAA.